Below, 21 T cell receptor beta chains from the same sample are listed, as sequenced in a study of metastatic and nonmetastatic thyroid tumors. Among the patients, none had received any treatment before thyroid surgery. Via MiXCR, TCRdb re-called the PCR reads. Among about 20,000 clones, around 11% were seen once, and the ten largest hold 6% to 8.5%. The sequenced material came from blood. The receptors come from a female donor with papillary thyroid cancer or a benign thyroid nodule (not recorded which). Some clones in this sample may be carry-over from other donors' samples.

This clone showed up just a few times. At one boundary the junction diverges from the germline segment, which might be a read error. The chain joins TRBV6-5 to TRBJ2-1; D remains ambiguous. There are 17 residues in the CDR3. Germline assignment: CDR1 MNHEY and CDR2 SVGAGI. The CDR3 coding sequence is TGTGCCAGCAGCCTCTCCTTGAGGTTTACCCGGTACAATGAGCTGTTCTTC. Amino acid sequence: CASSLSLRFTRYNELFF.

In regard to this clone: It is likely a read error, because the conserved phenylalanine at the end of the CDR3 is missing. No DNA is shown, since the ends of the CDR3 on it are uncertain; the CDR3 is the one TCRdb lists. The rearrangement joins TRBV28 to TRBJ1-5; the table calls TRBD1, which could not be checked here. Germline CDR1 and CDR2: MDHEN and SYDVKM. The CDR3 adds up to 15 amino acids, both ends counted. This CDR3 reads CASSSSGDKGQPQQA.

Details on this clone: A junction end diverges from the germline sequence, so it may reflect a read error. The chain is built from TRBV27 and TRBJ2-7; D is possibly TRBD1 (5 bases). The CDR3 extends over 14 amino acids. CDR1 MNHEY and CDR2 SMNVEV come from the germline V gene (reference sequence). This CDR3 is CTSSYWQGYYEQYF. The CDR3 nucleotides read TGTACCAGCAGTTACTGGCAGGGCTACTACGAGCAGTACTTC.

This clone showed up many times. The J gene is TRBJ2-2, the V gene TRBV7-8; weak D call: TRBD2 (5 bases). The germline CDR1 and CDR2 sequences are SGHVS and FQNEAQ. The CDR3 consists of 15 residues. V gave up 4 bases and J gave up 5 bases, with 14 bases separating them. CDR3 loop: CASSSPSRGTGELFF. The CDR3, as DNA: TGTGCCAGCAGCTCCCCTAGTCGGGGTACCGGGGAGCTGTTTTTT.

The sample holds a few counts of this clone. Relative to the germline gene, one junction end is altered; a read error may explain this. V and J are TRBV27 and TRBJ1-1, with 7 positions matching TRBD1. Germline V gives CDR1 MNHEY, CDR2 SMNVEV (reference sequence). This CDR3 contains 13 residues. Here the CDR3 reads CASSFLDRTEAFF. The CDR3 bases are TGCGCCAGCAGTTTCCTGGACAGGACTGAAGCTTTCTTT.

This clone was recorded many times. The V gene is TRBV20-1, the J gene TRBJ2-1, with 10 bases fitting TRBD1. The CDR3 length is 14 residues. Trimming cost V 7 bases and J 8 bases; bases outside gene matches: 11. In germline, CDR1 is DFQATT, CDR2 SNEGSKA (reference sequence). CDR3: CSGNRDRGFDEQFF. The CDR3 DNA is TGCAGTGGTAACCGGGACAGGGGATTCGATGAGCAGTTCTTC.

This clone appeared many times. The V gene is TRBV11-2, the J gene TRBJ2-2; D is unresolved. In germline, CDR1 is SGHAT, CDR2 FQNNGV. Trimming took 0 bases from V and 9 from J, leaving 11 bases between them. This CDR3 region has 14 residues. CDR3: CASSLDIKERELFF. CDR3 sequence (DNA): TGTGCCAGCAGCTTAGATATAAAGGAGAGGGAGCTGTTTTTT.

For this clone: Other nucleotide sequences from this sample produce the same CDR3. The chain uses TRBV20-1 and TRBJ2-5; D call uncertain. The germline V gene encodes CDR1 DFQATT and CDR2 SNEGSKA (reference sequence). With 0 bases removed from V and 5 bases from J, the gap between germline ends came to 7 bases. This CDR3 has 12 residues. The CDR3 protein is CSARDPGETQYF. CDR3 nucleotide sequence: TGCAGTGCTAGAGACCCTGGGGAGACCCAGTACTTC.

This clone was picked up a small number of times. In DNA, the CDR3 is TGTGCCAGCAGTATAACTAGCGGGAGACTCGCCGGGGAGCTGTTTTTT. This encodes CASSITSGRLAGELFF. The rearrangement links TRBV27 to TRBJ2-2; TRBD2 matches at 11 bases. The CDR3 spans 16 residues. The V segment lost 5 bases and the J segment 6 bases; nucleotides outside the gene matches: 8. The germline CDR1 and CDR2 sequences are MNHEY and SMNVEV (reference sequence).

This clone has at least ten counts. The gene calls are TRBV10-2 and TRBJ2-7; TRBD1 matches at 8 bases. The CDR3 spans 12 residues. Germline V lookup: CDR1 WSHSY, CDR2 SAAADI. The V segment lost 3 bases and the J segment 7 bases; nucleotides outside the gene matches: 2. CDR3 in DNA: TGCGCCAGCAGTGAAAACAGGGGGGAGCAGTACTTC. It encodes CASSENRGEQYF.

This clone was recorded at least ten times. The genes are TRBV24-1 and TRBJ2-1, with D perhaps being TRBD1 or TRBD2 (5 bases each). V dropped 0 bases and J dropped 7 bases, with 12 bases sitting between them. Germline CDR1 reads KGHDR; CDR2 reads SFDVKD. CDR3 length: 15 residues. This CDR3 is CATSDLGYEGNEQFF. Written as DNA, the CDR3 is TGTGCCACCAGTGATTTGGGCTACGAGGGGAATGAGCAGTTCTTC.

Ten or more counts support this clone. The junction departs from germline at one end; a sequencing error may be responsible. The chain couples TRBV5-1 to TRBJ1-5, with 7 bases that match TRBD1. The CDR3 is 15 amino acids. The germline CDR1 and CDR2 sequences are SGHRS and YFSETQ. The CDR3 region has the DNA TGCGCCAGCAGTTTGGGGACAGCGAGCAATCAGCCCCAGCATTTT. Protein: CASSLGTASNQPQHF.

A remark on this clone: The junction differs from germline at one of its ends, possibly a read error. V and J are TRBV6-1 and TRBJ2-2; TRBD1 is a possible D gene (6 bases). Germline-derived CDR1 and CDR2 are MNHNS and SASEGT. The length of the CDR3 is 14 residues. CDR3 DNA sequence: TGTGCCATCCAGATGGGACAAGGGGCCGGGGAGCCGTTTTTT. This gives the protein CAIQMGQGAGEPFF.

The CDR3 nucleotides are TGTGCCAGCTCACCACCGGATGGACAGGCAACCGGAGCTTTCTTT. Protein sequence: CASSPPDGQATGAFF. The J gene is TRBJ1-1, the V gene TRBV18, with 7 bases aligning to TRBD1. Germline CDR1 is KGHSH and CDR2 is LQKENI. The CDR3 length is 15 residues. V trimming: 0 bases; J trimming: 10 bases; junction bases outside the gene matches: 11.

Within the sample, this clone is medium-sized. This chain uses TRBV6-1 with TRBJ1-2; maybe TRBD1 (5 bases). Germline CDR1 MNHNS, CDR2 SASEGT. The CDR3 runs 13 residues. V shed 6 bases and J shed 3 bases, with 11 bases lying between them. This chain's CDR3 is CASRIGTYYGYTF. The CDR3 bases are TGTGCCAGCAGGATCGGGACCTACTATGGCTACACCTTC.

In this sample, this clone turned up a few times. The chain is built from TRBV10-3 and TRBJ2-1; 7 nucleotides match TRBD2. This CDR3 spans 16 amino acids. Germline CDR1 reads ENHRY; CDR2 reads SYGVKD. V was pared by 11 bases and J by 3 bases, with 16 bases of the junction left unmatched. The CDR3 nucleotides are TGTGCCGTCGGGACTATCTGGAGAAGGGGCTACAATGAGCAGTTCTTC. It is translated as CAVGTIWRRGYNEQFF.

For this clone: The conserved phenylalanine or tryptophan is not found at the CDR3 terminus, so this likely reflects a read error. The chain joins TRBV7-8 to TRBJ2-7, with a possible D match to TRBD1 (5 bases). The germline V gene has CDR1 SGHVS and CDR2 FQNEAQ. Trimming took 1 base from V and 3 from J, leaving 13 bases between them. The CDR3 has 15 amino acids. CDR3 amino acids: CASSLGPSRDYEQYL. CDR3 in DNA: TGTGCCAGCAGCTTAGGTCCCAGCAGGGACTACGAGCAGTACTTG.

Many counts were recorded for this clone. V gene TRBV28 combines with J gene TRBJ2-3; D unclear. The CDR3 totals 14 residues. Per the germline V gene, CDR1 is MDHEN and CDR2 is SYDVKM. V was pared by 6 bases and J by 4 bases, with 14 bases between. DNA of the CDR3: TGTGCCAGCAGCCTCCAGGTTGTCCCAGATACGCAGTATTTT. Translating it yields CASSLQVVPDTQYF. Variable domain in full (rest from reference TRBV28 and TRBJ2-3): DVKVTQSSRYLVKRTGEKVFLECVQDMDHENMFWYRQDPGLGLRLIYFSYDVKMKEKGDIPEGYSVSREKKERFSLILESASTNQTSMYLCASSLQVVPDTQYFGPGTRLTVL.

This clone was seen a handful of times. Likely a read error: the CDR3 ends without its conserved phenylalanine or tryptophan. The CDR3 loop is CASSFPGGPQGTQYL. CDR3 nucleotide sequence: TGTGCCAGCAGTTTCCCGGGGGGGCCCCAGGGTACCCAGTACCTC. This chain uses TRBV27 with TRBJ2-5, with 8 bases fitting TRBD2. J was trimmed by 8 bases and V by 3 bases; bases with no gene match: 11. The length of the CDR3 is 15 residues. Germline values: CDR1 MNHEY, CDR2 SMNVEV (reference sequence).

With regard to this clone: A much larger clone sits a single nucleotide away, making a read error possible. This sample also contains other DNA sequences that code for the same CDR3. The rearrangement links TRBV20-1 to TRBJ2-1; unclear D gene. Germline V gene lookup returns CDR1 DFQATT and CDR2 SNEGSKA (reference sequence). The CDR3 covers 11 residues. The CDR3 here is CSAARSNEQFF. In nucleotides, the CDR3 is TGCAGCGCTGCCCGTTCGAATGAGCAGTTCTTC.

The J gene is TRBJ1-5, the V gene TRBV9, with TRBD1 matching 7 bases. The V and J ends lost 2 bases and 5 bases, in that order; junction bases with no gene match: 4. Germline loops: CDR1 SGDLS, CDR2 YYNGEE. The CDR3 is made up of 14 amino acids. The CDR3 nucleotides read TGTGCCAGCAGCGTCGGGACAGAAGATCAGCCCCAGCATTTT. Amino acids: CASSVGTEDQPQHF.